The 3 T cell receptor beta chains below come from one sample, sequenced in a study of CD8+ T cells in alopecia areata. Sequencing relied on a cDNA template that was reverse transcribed from extracted RNA. Libraries were prepared by immunoSEQ multiplex PCR; TCRdb keeps only in-frame clonotypes and omits some of them. The sample has about 20,000 clones; around three fifths are singletons. Alopecia areata patients had lesional scalp punch biopsies and peripheral blood taken from them. Specimen: skin, collected at week 0. Receptors originate from a human donor with alopecia areata.

The chain links TRBV9 to TRBJ2-2, with 9 positions matching TRBD2. The CDR3 is 15 amino acids. Looked up from germline, CDR1 is SGDLS and CDR2 is YYNGEE. V dropped 4 bases and J dropped 3; count of bases not matched to a gene: 4. CDR3 sequence: CASSTLAGYTGELFF. The DNA for the CDR3 is TGTGCCAGCAGCACTCTAGCGGGGTACACCGGGGAGCTGTTTTTT.

CDR3 amino acids: CAISEGVVGNGGGYTF. The CDR3 nucleotides read TGTGCCATCAGTGAGGGGGTTGTGGGGAACGGAGGAGGCTACACCTTC. The genes are TRBV10-3 and TRBJ1-2; D is unresolved. Trimming took 2 bases from V and 8 from J, leaving 21 bases between them. There are 16 residues in the CDR3. Germline loops: CDR1 ENHRY, CDR2 SYGVKD.

The gene calls are TRBV6-1 and TRBJ2-5; D is unclear. Germline V gives CDR1 MNHNS, CDR2 SASEGT. V was pared by 6 bases and J by 3 bases, with 8 bases between. This CDR3 is built from 12 residues. The CDR3, as DNA: TGTGCCAGCAGCCAAGGAAAAGAGACCCAGTACTTC. It codes for CASSQGKETQYF.